Here is one T cell receptor beta chain with its context. Its target is not known. Per germline, CDR1 LNHDA and CDR2 SQIVND (reference sequence). J was trimmed by 4 bases and V by 1 base; bases with no gene match: 6. The length of the CDR3 is 15 residues. The data originate from a study of cytomegalovirus exposure and HLA in healthy donors. Study-level findings and limits: Productive status was seen about 90% or about 30% of the time for most TCR beta V segments in an earlier analysis. Accurate predictions that matched the HLA-A and HLA-B alleles of most subjects were reportedly made from TCR beta sequences.

13 Jbeta primers and 60 Vbeta primers were used for the PCR. The method was immunoSEQ multiplex PCR; TCRdb's version includes in-frame clones alone and lacks a portion of them. The repertoire consists of some 100,000 clones, with approximately 82% occurring once and the leading ten covering 1.2%. This receptor was identified in a woman under 30 in good health and CMV-seronegative. V is TRBV19 and J is TRBJ1-2, with 7 bases lining up with TRBD1. Sequencing was performed on PBMCs. CDR3 region: CASSIGPGQIYGYTF. In DNA, the CDR3 is TGTGCCAGTAGTATAGGCCCGGGACAGATCTATGGCTACACCTTC. The full variable domain, with the rest looked up from reference TRBV19 and TRBJ1-2, is DGGITQSPKYLFRKEGQNVTLSCEQNLNHDAMYWYRQDPGQGLRLIYYSQIVNDFQKGDIAEGYSVSREKKESFPLTVTSAQKNPTAFYLCASSIGPGQIYGYTFGSGTRLTVV.